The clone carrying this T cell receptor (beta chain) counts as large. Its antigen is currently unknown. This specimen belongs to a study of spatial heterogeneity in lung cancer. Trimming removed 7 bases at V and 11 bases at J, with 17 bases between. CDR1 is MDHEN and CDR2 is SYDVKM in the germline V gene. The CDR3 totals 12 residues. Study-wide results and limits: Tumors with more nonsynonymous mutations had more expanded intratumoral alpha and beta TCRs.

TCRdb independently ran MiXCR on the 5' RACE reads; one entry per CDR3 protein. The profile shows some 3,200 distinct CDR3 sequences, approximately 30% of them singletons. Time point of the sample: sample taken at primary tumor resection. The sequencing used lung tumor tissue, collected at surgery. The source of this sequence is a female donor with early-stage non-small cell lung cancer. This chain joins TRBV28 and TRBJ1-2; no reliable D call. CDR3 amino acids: CASITLDSTYTF. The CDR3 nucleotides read TGTGCCAGCATTACCCTGGACTCAACTTACACCTTC.